The clone carrying this T cell receptor beta chain was seen a few times. This record belongs to a study of blood T cell repertoires in COVID-19. About the research overall: T cells, B-cell-depleted T cells, or PBMCs supplied cDNA or gDNA.

This CDR3 comprises 14 residues. The germline gives CDR1 SGHRS, CDR2 YFSETQ. Trimming removed 4 bases from V and 5 bases from J, with 13 bases in between. TCRdb keeps only in-frame clones here, not all; method: immunoSEQ multiplex PCR. The sample lists about 140,000 clones; 88% were seen once. The sequenced sample consisted of peripheral blood. The genes are TRBV5-1 and TRBJ2-1; possible D gene TRBD1, 6 bases. This TCR came from a human donor with COVID-19, enrolled during active disease. The donor label of this sample is uncertain. As DNA, the CDR3 is TGCGCCAGCAGCCCCCAGACAGGAGACAATGAGCAGTTCTTC. This codes for CASSPQTGDNEQFF.